These 22 T cell receptor beta chains originate from one sample sequenced in a study of CD8+ T cells in alopecia areata. Following extraction, RNA underwent reverse transcription to cDNA, which served as the sequencing template. Produced via immunoSEQ multiplex PCR; TCRdb's table is partial and in-frame only. The sample contains approximately 89,000 clones, 51% of which appear only once. The specimen was NKG2D-high CD8+ T cells sorted from blood. The receptors come from a human donor with alopecia areata.

This chain connects TRBV29-1 to TRBJ2-5, with TRBD2 matching over 9 bases. The CDR3 has 15 residues. The V gene end was trimmed by 4 bases and the J gene end by 5 bases; junction bases not matched to a gene: 11. CDR1 and CDR2 from the germline V gene are SQVTM and ANQGSEA. The CDR3 reads CSVAVSGRVGETQYF. For the CDR3, the DNA is TGCAGCGTTGCGGTTAGCGGGAGAGTGGGGGAGACCCAGTACTTC.

As to this clone: The sample contains more than one DNA sequence encoding this CDR3. The chain carries TRBV27 and TRBJ2-3; D is ambiguous. The germline gives CDR1 MNHEY, CDR2 SMNVEV (reference sequence). V gave up 2 bases and J gave up 6 bases, with 3 bases separating them. This CDR3 spans 11 amino acids. Here the CDR3 reads CASSLGDTQYF. The CDR3 DNA reads as TGTGCCAGCAGTTTAGGGGATACGCAGTATTTT.

This clone occurred a few times. This chain links TRBV29-1 with TRBJ2-2; no firm D call. CDR3 length: 13 amino acids. CDR1 is SQVTM and CDR2 is ANQGSEA in the germline V gene. Deletions cut 5 bases from V and 4 bases from J, with 11 bases between. CDR3 region: CSVLQDPTGELFF. In DNA form, the CDR3 reads TGCAGCGTTCTGCAGGACCCCACCGGGGAGCTGTTTTTT.

This rearrangement joins TRBV7-2 to TRBJ2-7; tentatively, D is TRBD2 (5 bases). The CDR3 runs 13 residues. Trimming cost V 3 bases and J 5 bases, with 11 bases left between them. Germline lookup yields CDR1 SGHTA and CDR2 FQGNSA. The DNA of the CDR3 is TGTGCCAGCAGCTTCCGGGGATCCCACGAGCAGTACTTC. Protein: CASSFRGSHEQYF.

The chain uses TRBV28 and TRBJ2-5; D perhaps matches TRBD2 (5 bases). Trimming took off 2 bases at V and 2 bases at J, with 12 bases between the two ends. The CDR3 is made up of 15 amino acids. The germline V gene has CDR1 MDHEN and CDR2 SYDVKM. The CDR3 protein is CASSLSFGEQETQYF. The CDR3 DNA reads as TGTGCCAGCAGTTTAAGTTTTGGGGAGCAAGAGACCCAGTACTTC.

The genes are TRBV5-6 and TRBJ1-1, with no clear D. V was trimmed by 2 bases and J by 1 base, leaving 6 bases between them. The length of the CDR3 is 13 residues. Germline assignment: CDR1 SGHDT and CDR2 YYEEEE. In DNA form, the CDR3 reads TGTGCCAGCAGCTTCGGTACGAACACTGAAGCTTTCTTT. This encodes CASSFGTNTEAFF.

This rearrangement joins TRBV4-1 to TRBJ2-5; D gene unclear. Germline CDR1 is MGHRA and CDR2 is YSYEKL. V lost 0 bases and J 3 bases, leaving 2 bases between the germline ends. CDR3 size: 12 residues. The CDR3 sequence: CASSQDKETQYF. The CDR3 DNA sequence: TGCGCCAGCAGCCAAGACAAAGAGACCCAGTACTTC.

The DNA for the CDR3 is TGTGCCAGCAGTCCCGACAGCGGGAGATCCTACGAGCAGTACTTC. Encoded protein: CASSPDSGRSYEQYF. This sequence joins TRBV2 and TRBJ2-7; TRBD2 matches 8 bases. This CDR3 region has 15 residues. The germline CDR1 and CDR2 sequences are SNHLY and FYNNEI. J was trimmed by 1 base and V by 5 bases; bases with no gene match: 7.

The chain combines TRBV13 with TRBJ2-7; the match to TRBD2 covers 12 bases. V dropped 5 bases and J dropped 3; count of bases not matched to a gene: 14. Germline V gene lookup returns CDR1 PRHDT and CDR2 FYEKMQ (reference sequence). The CDR3 is 18 residues long. For the CDR3, the DNA is TGTGCCAGCAGCCCCAGAGGGCTAGCGGGAGGGACCGGCTACGAGCAGTACTTC. It specifies CASSPRGLAGGTGYEQYF.

This clone was seen only a few times. Its ends do not fully match the called genes, so a read error is possible. The V and J genes are TRBV28 and TRBJ2-3; 11 bases map to TRBD1. The germline CDR1 and CDR2 sequences are MDHEN and SYDVKM. The length of the CDR3 is 15 residues. CDR3 in DNA: TGTGCCAGCAGCCGTTGGACAGGGGGCACGGATACGCAGTATTTT. Translated, it gives CASSRWTGGTDTQYF.

The V call is TRBV7-9, the J call TRBJ2-1; TRBD2 agrees at 9 bases. Unmatched junction bases numbered 5, after V lost 2 bases and J lost 3 bases. Looked up from germline, CDR1 is SEHNR and CDR2 is FQNEAQ (reference sequence). The CDR3 loop spans 16 amino acids. CDR3 coding DNA: TGTGCCAGCAGCTTACTACTAGCGGGCCTCTACAATGAGCAGTTCTTC. This encodes CASSLLLAGLYNEQFF.

This clone showed up just a few times. This chain connects TRBV5-1 to TRBJ2-1; D is possibly TRBD2 (6 bases). V was clipped by 0 bases and J by 10 bases, with 8 bases between them. Germline V gene lookup returns CDR1 SGHRS and CDR2 YFSETQ. This CDR3 has 12 amino acids. CDR3 sequence: CASSLARGEQFF. CDR3 sequence (DNA): TGCGCCAGCAGCTTGGCTCGGGGGGAGCAGTTCTTC.

This chain links TRBV9 with TRBJ2-3, with 8 bases matching TRBD2. V gave up 4 bases and J gave up 6 bases; unmatched junction bases: 7. The CDR3 spans 14 residues. The germline V gene encodes CDR1 SGDLS and CDR2 YYNGEE. Here the CDR3 reads CASSISGVADTQYF. The CDR3 DNA is TGTGCCAGCAGCATTAGCGGGGTGGCGGATACGCAGTATTTT. The full variable domain, with the rest looked up from reference TRBV9 and TRBJ2-3, is DSGVTQTPKHLITATGQRVTLRCSPRSGDLSVYWYQQSLDQGLQFLIQYYNGEERAKGNILERFSAQQFPDLHSELNLSSLELGDSALYFCASSISGVADTQYFGPGTRLTVL.

This sequence joins TRBV5-1 and TRBJ1-2; possibly TRBD1 for D (6 bases). The germline CDR1 and CDR2 sequences are SGHRS and YFSETQ. The CDR3 has 14 amino acids. Trimming removed 8 bases at V and 5 bases at J, with 19 bases between. The CDR3 sequence is CARPAGEFEYGYTF. The CDR3, as DNA: TGCGCCAGGCCCGCAGGGGAATTTGAGTATGGCTACACCTTC.

J is TRBJ2-7 and V is TRBV13; D remains unclear. The germline CDR1 and CDR2 sequences are PRHDT and FYEKMQ (reference sequence). V lost 1 base and J 7 bases, leaving 5 bases between the germline ends. The CDR3 contains 11 residues. CDR3 sequence reads: CASSLVGEQYF. DNA for the CDR3: TGTGCCAGCAGCTTAGTGGGGGAGCAGTACTTC.

The rearrangement joins TRBV29-1 to TRBJ2-7; D may be TRBD2 (7 bases). From germline, CDR1 is SQVTM and CDR2 ANQGSEA. The CDR3 has 16 residues. V lost 2 bases and J 1 base, leaving 18 bases between the germline ends. CDR3 residues: CSVEFPEQGGSYEQYF. DNA of the CDR3: TGCAGCGTTGAATTCCCTGAACAGGGAGGGTCCTACGAGCAGTACTTC.

The chain has TRBV27 and TRBJ2-1, with a weak D call TRBD2 (6 bases). CDR1 is MNHEY and CDR2 is SMNVEV in the germline V gene (reference sequence). The V and J ends lost 2 bases and 5 bases respectively, with 13 bases between them. CDR3 size: 15 residues. The CDR3 reads CASSLRGNKHNEQFF. In nucleotides, the CDR3 is TGTGCCAGCAGTTTACGCGGGAACAAACACAATGAGCAGTTCTTC.

This clone was detected only a few times. V usage is TRBV28 and J usage is TRBJ2-1; 7 nucleotides match TRBD1. The CDR3 is 14 residues long. J lost 6 bases, V lost 5 bases, and 7 bases had no gene match. CDR1 is MDHEN, CDR2 SYDVKM, per germline. The CDR3, as DNA: TGTGCCAGCAGTCCCCTTGACAGGGTCAATGAGCAGTTCTTC. Residues: CASSPLDRVNEQFF.

The CDR3 DNA is TGTGCCAGCAGTTTCTTCGAGTTGGGAACCGGGGAGCTGTTTTTT. It yields the protein CASSFFELGTGELFF. The genes are TRBV28 and TRBJ2-2; D gene unclear. Germline V CDR1 and CDR2: MDHEN, SYDVKM. The CDR3 runs 15 residues. V gave up 3 bases and J gave up 5 bases, with 13 bases separating them.

The chain couples TRBV4-1 to TRBJ2-1; TRBD2 aligns across 15 bases. The CDR3 length is 16 residues. V was pared by 4 bases and J by 7 bases, with 5 bases of the junction left unmatched. Looked up from germline, CDR1 is MGHRA and CDR2 is YSYEKL. In DNA, the CDR3 is TGCGCCAGCAGCCCGTCGGGACTAGCGGGGGGAAATGAGCAGTTCTTC. Translating it yields CASSPSGLAGGNEQFF.

This clone was recorded many times. The chain is built from TRBV23-1 and TRBJ1-5; weak D call: TRBD1 (6 bases). TRBV23-1 is an open reading frame whose function is uncertain. The CDR3 length is 16 residues. Trimming stripped 3 bases from V and 3 bases from J, with 15 bases between. CDR3 sequence: CASSQTGGQDNQPQHF. The CDR3 region has the DNA TGCGCCAGCAGTCAGACCGGGGGGCAGGACAATCAGCCCCAGCATTTT.

This clone has more than one count but fewer than ten. The J gene is TRBJ2-1, the V gene TRBV2; D ambiguous. This CDR3 is 12 amino acids long. The V end lost 6 bases, the J end lost 8 bases, and 11 bases lay between the germline ends. The germline CDR1 and CDR2 sequences are SNHLY and FYNNEI. The CDR3 coding sequence is TGTGCCAGCAGCGGCTTACCGCATGAGCAGTTCTTC. Translating gives CASSGLPHEQFF.